This T cell receptor (beta chain) was observed in a study of blood T cell repertoires in COVID-19. Germline assignment: CDR1 SNHLY and CDR2 FYNNEI. There are 13 residues in the CDR3. V lost 2 bases and J lost 7, with 9 bases in between. Produced via immunoSEQ multiplex PCR; TCRdb's table is partial and in-frame only. The data hold approximately 150,000 clones, with approximately 84% observed a single time. This clonotype was obtained from a woman in her 40s with acute COVID-19. The sample comprised PBMCs or T cells enriched from blood (not recorded which). The chain combines TRBV2 with TRBJ1-5; D unclear. CDR3 sequence (DNA): TGTGCCAGCAGTGAATGGGCGGGGCAGCCCCAGCATTTT. It encodes CASSEWAGQPQHF.